Described below is a single TCR beta chain sequence and its context. Data came from immunoSEQ multiplex PCR; TCRdb stores just in-frame clones and leaves some out. The table records some 260,000 clones, under 95% of them present only once. The data were obtained in a study of blood T cell repertoires in COVID-19. In the study overall: PBMCs, B-cell-depleted T cells, or T cells provided the cDNA or gDNA that made up the material.

Trimming pared 2 bases from V and 0 bases from J, leaving 14 bases between. This CDR3 is 17 amino acids long. Germline CDR1 MGHRA, CDR2 YSYEKL. Cohorts were based on clinical histories the participants reported. The receptor's source is a woman in her late teens or twenties who had recovered from COVID-19. The chain links TRBV4-1 to TRBJ2-4; the D gene is possibly TRBD1 (6 bases). Material: PBMCs or T cells enriched from blood (not recorded which). CDR3 sequence (DNA): TGCGCCAGCAGCCAACCTACAGGGTATGGAGCCAAAAACATTCAGTACTTC. Protein sequence: CASSQPTGYGAKNIQYF.